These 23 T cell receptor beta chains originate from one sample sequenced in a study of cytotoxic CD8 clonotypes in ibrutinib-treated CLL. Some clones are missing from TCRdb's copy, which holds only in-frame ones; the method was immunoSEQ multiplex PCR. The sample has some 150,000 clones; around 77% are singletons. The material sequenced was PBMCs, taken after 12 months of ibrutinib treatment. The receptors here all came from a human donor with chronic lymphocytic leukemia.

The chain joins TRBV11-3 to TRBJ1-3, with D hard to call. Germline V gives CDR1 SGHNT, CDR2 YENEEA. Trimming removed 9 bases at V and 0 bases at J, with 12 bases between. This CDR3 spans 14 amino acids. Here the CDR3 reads CASPQVFSGNTIYF. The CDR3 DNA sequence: TGTGCCAGTCCTCAGGTTTTCTCTGGAAACACCATATATTTT. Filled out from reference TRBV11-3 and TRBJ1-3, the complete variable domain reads EAGVVQSPRYKIIEKKQPVAFWCNPISGHNTLYWYLQNLGQGPELLIRYENEEAVDDSQLPKDRFSAERLKGVDSTLKIQPAELGDSAVYLCASPQVFSGNTIYFGEGSWLTVV.

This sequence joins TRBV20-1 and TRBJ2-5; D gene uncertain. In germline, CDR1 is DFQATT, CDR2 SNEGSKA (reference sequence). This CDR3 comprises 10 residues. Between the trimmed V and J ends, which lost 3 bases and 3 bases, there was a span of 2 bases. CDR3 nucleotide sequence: TGCAGTGCTAGTAAAGAGACCCAGTACTTC. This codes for CSASKETQYF.

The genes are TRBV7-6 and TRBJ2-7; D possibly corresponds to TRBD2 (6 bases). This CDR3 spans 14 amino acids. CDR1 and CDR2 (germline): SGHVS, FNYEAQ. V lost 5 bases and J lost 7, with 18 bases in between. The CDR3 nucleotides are TGTGCCAGCAGCCCCACGGGACTCCGACTAGAGCAGTACTTC. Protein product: CASSPTGLRLEQYF.

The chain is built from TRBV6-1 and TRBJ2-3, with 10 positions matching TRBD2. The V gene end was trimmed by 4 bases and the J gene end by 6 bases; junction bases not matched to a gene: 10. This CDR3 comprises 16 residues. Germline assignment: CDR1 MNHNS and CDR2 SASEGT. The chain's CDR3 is CASSALAGDRVDTQYF. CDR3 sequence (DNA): TGTGCCAGCAGTGCCCTAGCGGGGGACCGTGTGGATACGCAGTATTTT.

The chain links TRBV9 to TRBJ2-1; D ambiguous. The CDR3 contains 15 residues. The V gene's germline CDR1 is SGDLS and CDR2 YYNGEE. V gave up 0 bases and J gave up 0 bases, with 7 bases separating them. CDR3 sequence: CASSVEISSYNEQFF. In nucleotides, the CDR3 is TGTGCCAGCAGCGTAGAGATTAGCTCCTACAATGAGCAGTTCTTC.

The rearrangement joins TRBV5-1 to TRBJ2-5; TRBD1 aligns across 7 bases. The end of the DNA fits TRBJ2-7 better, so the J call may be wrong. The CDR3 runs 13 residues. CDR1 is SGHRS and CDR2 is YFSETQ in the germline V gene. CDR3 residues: CASTPGGFYEQYF. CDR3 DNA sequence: TGCGCCAGCACACCAGGGGGTTTCTACGAGCAGTACTTC.

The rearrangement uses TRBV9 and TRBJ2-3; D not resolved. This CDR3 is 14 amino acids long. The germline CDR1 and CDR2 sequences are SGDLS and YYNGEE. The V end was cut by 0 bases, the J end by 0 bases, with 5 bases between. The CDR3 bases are TGTGCCAGCAGCGTAGGGGTTAGCACAGATACGCAGTATTTT. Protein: CASSVGVSTDTQYF.

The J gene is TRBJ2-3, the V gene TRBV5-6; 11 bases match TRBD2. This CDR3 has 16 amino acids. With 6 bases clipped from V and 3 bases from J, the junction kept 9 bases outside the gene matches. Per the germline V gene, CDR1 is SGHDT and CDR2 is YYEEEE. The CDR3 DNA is TGTGCCAGCAAGTTACGACTAGCGGGACCGACAGATACGCAGTATTTT. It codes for CASKLRLAGPTDTQYF.

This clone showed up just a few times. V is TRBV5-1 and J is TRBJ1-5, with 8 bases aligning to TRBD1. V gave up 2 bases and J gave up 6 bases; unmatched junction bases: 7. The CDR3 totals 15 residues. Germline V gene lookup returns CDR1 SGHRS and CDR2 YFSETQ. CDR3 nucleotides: TGCGCCAGCAGCTTATTCACAGGGGGTGGTCAGCCCCAGCATTTT. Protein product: CASSLFTGGGQPQHF.

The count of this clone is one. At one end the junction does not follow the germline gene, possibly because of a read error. CDR3 DNA: TGTGCCAGCAGCCTTCGTGAAGACTTATTATTC. The encoded protein is CASSLREDLLF. The chain combines TRBV28 with TRBJ1-2, with D unresolved. CDR1 MDHEN and CDR2 SYDVKM come from the germline V gene. The CDR3 is 11 residues long.

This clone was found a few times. The CDR3 bases are TGCAGTGCTACACTTAACTATGGCTACACCTTC. Translating gives CSATLNYGYTF. The chain couples TRBV20-1 to TRBJ1-2; no clear D gene. The CDR3 sequence is 11 residues long. CDR1 and CDR2 (germline): DFQATT, SNEGSKA (reference sequence). Trimming took off 4 bases at V and 1 base at J, with 4 bases between the two ends.

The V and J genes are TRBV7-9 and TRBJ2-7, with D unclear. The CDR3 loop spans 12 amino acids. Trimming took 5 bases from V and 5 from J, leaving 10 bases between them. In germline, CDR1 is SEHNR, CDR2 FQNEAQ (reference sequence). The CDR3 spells CASSTRMDEQYF. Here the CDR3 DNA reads TGTGCCAGCAGCACTCGTATGGACGAGCAGTACTTC.

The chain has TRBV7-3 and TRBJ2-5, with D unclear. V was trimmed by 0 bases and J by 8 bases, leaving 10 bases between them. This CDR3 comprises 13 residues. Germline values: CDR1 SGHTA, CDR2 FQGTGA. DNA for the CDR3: TGTGCCAGCAGCTTAACTTTTGGTGATACCCAGTACTTC. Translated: CASSLTFGDTQYF.

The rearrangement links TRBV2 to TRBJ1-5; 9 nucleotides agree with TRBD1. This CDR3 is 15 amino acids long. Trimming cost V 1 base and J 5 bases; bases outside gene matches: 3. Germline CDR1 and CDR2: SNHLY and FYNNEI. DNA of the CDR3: TGTGCCAGCAGTGAAGACAGGGGGCGATATCAGCCCCAGCATTTT. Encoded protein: CASSEDRGRYQPQHF. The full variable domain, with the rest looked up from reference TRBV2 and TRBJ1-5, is EPEVTQTPSHQVTQMGQEVILRCVPISNHLYFYWYRQILGQKVEFLVSFYNNEISEKSEIFDDQFSVERPDGSNFTLKIRSTKLEDSAMYFCASSEDRGRYQPQHFGDGTRLSIL.

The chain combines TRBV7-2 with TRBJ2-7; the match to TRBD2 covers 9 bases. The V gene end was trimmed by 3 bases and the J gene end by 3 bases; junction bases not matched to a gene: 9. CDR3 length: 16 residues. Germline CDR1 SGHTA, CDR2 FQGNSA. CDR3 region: CASSLESGAGGYEQYF. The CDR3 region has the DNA TGTGCCAGCAGCTTGGAGTCGGGAGCGGGAGGCTACGAGCAGTACTTC.

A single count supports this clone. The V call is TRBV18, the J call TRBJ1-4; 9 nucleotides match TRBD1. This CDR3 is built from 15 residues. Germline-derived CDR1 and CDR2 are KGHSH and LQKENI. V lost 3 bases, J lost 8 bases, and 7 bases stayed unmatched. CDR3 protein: CASSPPDRGEEKLFF. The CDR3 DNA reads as TGTGCCAGCTCACCTCCGGACAGGGGAGAAGAAAAACTGTTTTTT.

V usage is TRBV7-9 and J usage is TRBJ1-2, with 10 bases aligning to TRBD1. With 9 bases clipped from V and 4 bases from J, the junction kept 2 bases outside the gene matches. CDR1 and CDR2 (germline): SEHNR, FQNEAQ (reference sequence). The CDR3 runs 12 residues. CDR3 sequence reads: CASRQGAYGYTF. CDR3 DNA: TGTGCCAGTCGACAGGGGGCCTATGGCTACACCTTC.

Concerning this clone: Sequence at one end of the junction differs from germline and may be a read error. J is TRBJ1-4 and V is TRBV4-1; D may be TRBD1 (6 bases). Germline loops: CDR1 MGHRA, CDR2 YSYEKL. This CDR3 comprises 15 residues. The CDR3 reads CASSQVGTTNEKLFF. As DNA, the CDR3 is TGCGCCAGCAGCCAAGTCGGGACAACAAATGAAAAACTGTTTTTT.

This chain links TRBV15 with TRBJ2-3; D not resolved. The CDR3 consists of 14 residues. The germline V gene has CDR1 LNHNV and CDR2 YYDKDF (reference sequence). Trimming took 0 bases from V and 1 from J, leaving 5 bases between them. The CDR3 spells CATSREQGTDTQYF. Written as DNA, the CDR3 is TGTGCCACCAGCAGAGAGCAGGGCACAGATACGCAGTATTTT.

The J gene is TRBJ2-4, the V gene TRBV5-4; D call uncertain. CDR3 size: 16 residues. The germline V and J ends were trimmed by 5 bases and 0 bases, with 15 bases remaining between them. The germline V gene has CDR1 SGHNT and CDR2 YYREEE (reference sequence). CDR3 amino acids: CASSQDGLLAKNIQYF. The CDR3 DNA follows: TGTGCCAGCAGTCAGGACGGATTACTAGCCAAAAACATTCAGTACTTC.

CDR3 bases: TGTGCCAGCAGCCCCCCGGGGGTCAACTACGAGCAGTACTTC. Translation gives CASSPPGVNYEQYF. This chain joins TRBV5-6 and TRBJ2-7; D is perhaps TRBD2 (6 bases). The CDR3 runs to 14 residues. Trimming shortened V by 4 bases and J by 3 bases, and 14 bases separated the two germline ends. Per germline, CDR1 SGHDT and CDR2 YYEEEE. The variable domain in full, completed from reference TRBV5-6 and TRBJ2-7, reads DAGVTQSPTHLIKTRGQQVTLRCSPKSGHDTVSWYQQALGQGPQFIFQYYEEEERQRGNFPDRFSGHQFPNYSSELNVNALLLGDSALYLCASSPPGVNYEQYFGPGTRLTVT.

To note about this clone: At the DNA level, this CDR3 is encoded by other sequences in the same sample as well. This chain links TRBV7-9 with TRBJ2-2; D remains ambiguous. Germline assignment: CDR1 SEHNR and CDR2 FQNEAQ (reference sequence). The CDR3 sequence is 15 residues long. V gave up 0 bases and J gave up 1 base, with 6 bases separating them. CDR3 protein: CASSLAGKNTGELFF. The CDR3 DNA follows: TGTGCCAGCAGCTTAGCGGGGAAGAACACCGGGGAGCTGTTTTTT.

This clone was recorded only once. In DNA form, the CDR3 reads TGTGCCAGCAGCTTAGGTCGGGCGGGCTCCTACAATGAGCAGTTCTTC. It specifies CASSLGRAGSYNEQFF. V and J are TRBV7-9 and TRBJ2-1; a weak D match, TRBD2 (5 bases). Per germline, CDR1 SEHNR and CDR2 FQNEAQ (reference sequence). This CDR3 is 16 amino acids long. V gave up 1 base and J gave up 0 bases, with 10 bases separating them.